This TCR beta chain originates from a study of Ad26.COV2.S vaccination and SARS-CoV-2 variants. Study findings and constraints: Assessments of TCR breadth and depth may have underestimated the total T cell responses.

Some clones are missing from TCRdb's copy, which holds only in-frame ones; the method was immunoSEQ multiplex PCR. Here the sample spans approximately 410,000 clones, about 92% being singletons. CDR3 length: 15 residues. V lost 4 bases, J lost 7 bases, and 8 bases stayed unmatched. CDR1 MNHEY and CDR2 SMNVEV come from the germline V gene (reference sequence). Of note for this clone: What it recognizes is unknown.

Treatment described: approximately 18 received Ad26.COV2.S at low or high dose, single or two shots; five or six received placebo; per-sample allocation not given. Samples were taken on day 63 after the first vaccine or placebo injection. Expression of Wuhan-strain SARS-CoV-2 spike came from the Ad26 vector that formed the vaccine. The chain has TRBV27 and TRBJ2-7, with TRBD2 identical over 12 bases. The source was peripheral blood, collected in a trial of Ad26.COV2.S vaccine versus placebo. This clonotype was sampled from a person between 18 and 65 years old who received the Ad26.COV2.S COVID-19 vaccine or a placebo. The CDR3 reads CASSSLTSGGSEQYF. For the CDR3, the DNA is TGTGCCAGCAGTTCCCTGACTAGCGGGGGCTCGGAGCAGTACTTC.